Following are 16 T cell receptor beta chains from one sample sequenced in a study of blood T cell repertoires in COVID-19. TCRdb keeps only in-frame clones here, not all; method: immunoSEQ multiplex PCR. The sample shows a few hundred thousand clones, around 92% of them seen only once. The specimen sequenced was PBMCs or T cells enriched from blood (not recorded which). All receptors derive from a woman aged 45-65 years who had been exposed to COVID-19.

The chain has TRBV5-5 and TRBJ1-1, with 7 bases lining up with TRBD1. The V gene end was trimmed by 0 bases and the J gene end by 4 bases; junction bases not matched to a gene: 6. Per the germline V gene, CDR1 is SGHKS and CDR2 is YYEKEE (reference sequence). The CDR3 length is 15 residues. Here the CDR3 reads CASSLGVTGPTEAFF. In nucleotides, the CDR3 is TGTGCCAGCAGCTTGGGTGTGACAGGGCCCACTGAAGCTTTCTTT.

The CDR3 DNA sequence: TGTGCCAGCAGTGAAGCCGCGAGGGGGCCCAACAATGAGCAGTTCTTC. Translated: CASSEAARGPNNEQFF. This chain joins TRBV6-1 and TRBJ2-1; 7 bases agree with TRBD1. CDR1 is MNHNS and CDR2 is SASEGT in the germline V gene. V lost 0 bases, J lost 5 bases, and 7 bases stayed unmatched. The CDR3 length is 16 residues.

This clone was seen a few times. The chain recombines TRBV5-1 with TRBJ1-2, with D unclear. Deletions cut 0 bases from V and 4 bases from J, with 19 bases between. The CDR3 consists of 17 residues. Germline loops: CDR1 SGHRS, CDR2 YFSETQ. The CDR3: CASSLDGSATARYGYTF. As DNA, the CDR3 is TGCGCCAGCAGCTTGGACGGGAGCGCGACCGCGCGCTATGGCTACACCTTC. The full variable domain, with the rest looked up from reference TRBV5-1 and TRBJ1-2, is KAGVTQTPRYLIKTRGQQVTLSCSPISGHRSVSWYQQTPGQGLQFLFEYFSETQRNKGNFPGRFSGRQFSNSRSEMNVSTLELGDSALYLCASSLDGSATARYGYTFGSGTRLTVV.

This rearrangement joins TRBV28 to TRBJ2-6, with unresolved D. Germline CDR1 MDHEN, CDR2 SYDVKM. The CDR3 covers 15 residues. V shed 7 bases and J shed 0 bases, with 10 bases lying between them. CDR3 protein: CASTPATSGANVLTF. The CDR3 DNA is TGTGCCAGCACCCCAGCGACCTCTGGGGCCAACGTCCTGACTTTC.

About this clone itself: Other DNA sequences in this specimen translate into the identical CDR3. The chain combines TRBV28 with TRBJ1-1; 9 nucleotides match TRBD1. V lost 1 base and J lost 11; bases outside the gene matches: 5. Germline V gene lookup returns CDR1 MDHEN and CDR2 SYDVKM. The CDR3 is 13 amino acids. CDR3 amino acids: CASSLSQGAGAFF. CDR3 sequence (DNA): TGTGCCAGCAGTTTATCACAGGGGGCTGGGGCTTTCTTT.

V usage is TRBV7-8 and J usage is TRBJ2-2, with D maybe TRBD1 (5 bases). Germline lookup yields CDR1 SGHVS and CDR2 FQNEAQ. This CDR3 is built from 12 residues. V lost 6 bases, J lost 8 bases, and 10 bases lay in between. The CDR3 spells CASRPTEGELFF. In DNA, the CDR3 is TGTGCCAGCAGACCGACAGAGGGGGAGCTGTTTTTT.

V usage is TRBV3-1 (or the pseudogene TRBV3-2) and J usage is TRBJ2-1, with a possible D match to TRBD2 (6 bases). This CDR3 is 16 amino acids long. V was trimmed by 0 bases and J by 0 bases, leaving 9 bases between them. Germline CDR1 LGHDT, CDR2 YNNKEL (reference sequence). CDR3 protein: CASSQERRDSYNEQFF. The CDR3 bases are TGTGCCAGCAGCCAAGAAAGGAGGGACTCCTACAATGAGCAGTTCTTC.

This clone was seen a handful of times. The chain uses TRBV27 and TRBJ1-2; TRBD1 agrees at 7 bases. After removal of 4 bases from V and 4 bases from J, the junction contained 3 bases not matched to a gene. Germline V gives CDR1 MNHEY, CDR2 SMNVEV (reference sequence). CDR3 size: 13 residues. The CDR3 nucleotides are TGTGCCAGCAGTTGGGGACAGTCCTATGGCTACACCTTC. This sequence encodes CASSWGQSYGYTF.

The chain carries TRBV5-4 and TRBJ2-3, with D possibly TRBD2 on 7 matching bases. Per the germline V gene, CDR1 is SGHNT and CDR2 is YYREEE (reference sequence). This CDR3 has 14 amino acids. V lost 1 base and J lost 5, with 11 bases in between. This CDR3 reads CASSLRGAEDTQYF. The CDR3 DNA is TGTGCCAGCAGCTTGCGGGGGGCGGAAGATACGCAGTATTTT.

This chain links TRBV9 with TRBJ2-3, with a tentative D call TRBD2 (5 bases). This CDR3 is 15 amino acids long. Germline CDR1 is SGDLS and CDR2 is YYNGEE. V lost 0 bases and J 6 bases, leaving 14 bases between the germline ends. In DNA, the CDR3 is TGTGCCAGCAGCGTAGCCGGGAATAAGGCGGATACGCAGTATTTT. Its protein product is CASSVAGNKADTQYF.

The V gene is TRBV5-6, the J gene TRBJ1-2, with 10 bases aligning to TRBD1. Per germline, CDR1 SGHDT and CDR2 YYEEEE. Trimming cost V 7 bases and J 8 bases; bases outside gene matches: 11. The CDR3 totals 14 residues. CDR3 coding DNA: TGTGCCAGCGGCCGACAGGGGGCGATCCGCGGCTACACCTTC. As protein: CASGRQGAIRGYTF.

The V gene is TRBV6-5, the J gene TRBJ1-2, with D possibly being TRBD1 (6 bases). The germline gives CDR1 MNHEY, CDR2 SVGAGI. V shed 8 bases and J shed 2 bases, with 15 bases lying between them. This CDR3 contains 14 residues. The CDR3 spells CASSKDRWNYGYTF. The CDR3 coding sequence is TGTGCCAGCTCTAAAGACAGGTGGAACTATGGCTACACCTTC.

This clone showed up just once. This chain uses TRBV2 with TRBJ2-1; perhaps TRBD1 as D (6 bases). Germline assignment: CDR1 SNHLY and CDR2 FYNNEI. V was pared by 6 bases and J by 13 bases, with 16 bases between. The CDR3 contains 12 residues. The chain's CDR3 is CASRPTGYPQFF. Written as DNA, the CDR3 is TGTGCCAGCAGGCCAACAGGGTATCCTCAGTTCTTC.

This clone was seen only once. This chain connects TRBV18 to TRBJ2-5, with TRBD2 as a possible D gene (7 bases). From germline, CDR1 is KGHSH and CDR2 LQKENI. This CDR3 is built from 16 residues. V gave up 1 base and J gave up 4 bases, with 16 bases separating them. The CDR3 DNA follows: TGTGCCAGCTCACCACGGTCGGGGGGCTTGAGAGAGACCCAGTACTTC. Translated: CASSPRSGGLRETQYF.

V usage is TRBV4-2 and J usage is TRBJ2-6, with 7 bases matching TRBD1. This CDR3 has 16 residues. Trimming removed 3 bases from V and 2 bases from J; junction bases left unmatched: 4. Looked up from germline, CDR1 is LGHNA and CDR2 is YNFKEQ. In nucleotides, the CDR3 is TGTGCCAGCAGCCACCCGACAGGGACTGGGGCCAACGTCCTGACTTTC. It translates to CASSHPTGTGANVLTF.

This clone was counted a single time. V gene TRBV7-8 combines with J gene TRBJ2-7; D remains unclear. Looked up from germline, CDR1 is SGHVS and CDR2 is FQNEAQ. V was trimmed by 4 bases and J by 2 bases, leaving 3 bases between them. CDR3 length: 11 amino acids. The chain's CDR3 is CASSSTYEQYF. DNA of the CDR3: TGTGCCAGCAGCTCAACCTACGAGCAGTACTTC.